The rows below give T cell receptor beta chains drawn from one sample of a study of blood T cell repertoires in COVID-19. The assay was immunoSEQ multiplex PCR, and TCRdb's table has in-frame clones only and misses some. Of fewer than 45,000 clones listed, around four fifths are singletons. Sequencing input: peripheral blood. These receptors originate from a man aged 60 to 75 with COVID-19, enrolled during active disease. The CDR3 runs from the conserved cysteine through the conserved F or W. The D gene is left open where the match is weak. The listing skips clone size in some rows; elsewhere it reads once, few, many or a size class.

cdr3_length: 13
v_call: TRBV10-1
j_call: TRBJ2-1
clone_size: -
d_call: -
cdr3_nt: TGCGCCAGCAGTGAGAGTTTAGGGGATGAGCAGTTCTTC
cdr3_aa: CASSESLGDEQFF

cdr3_length: 14
v_call: TRBV14
j_call: TRBJ2-3
clone_size: -
d_call: -
cdr3_nt: TGTGCCAGCAGCCGACAGAGTCGAGTCGATACGCAGTATTTT
cdr3_aa: CASSRQSRVDTQYF

cdr3_length: 15
v_call: TRBV9
j_call: TRBJ1-2
clone_size: -
d_call: -
cdr3_nt: TGTGCCAGCAGCGTAGGAGGGGGAAGGAACTATGGCTACACCTTC
cdr3_aa: CASSVGGGRNYGYTF

cdr3_length: 15
v_call: TRBV4-1
j_call: TRBJ2-1
clone_size: -
d_call: TRBD1
cdr3_nt: TGCGCCAGCAGCGACAGACAGGGTGCCGACAATGAGCAGTTCTTC
cdr3_aa: CASSDRQGADNEQFF

cdr3_length: 16
v_call: TRBV25-1
j_call: TRBJ2-5
clone_size: -
d_call: TRBD1
cdr3_nt: TGTGCCAGCAGTGAATCTGGGACAGGGCCAGGTGGGCCCCAGTACTTC
cdr3_aa: CASSESGTGPGGPQYF

cdr3_length: 15
v_call: TRBV5-1
j_call: TRBJ2-1
clone_size: -
d_call: TRBD2
cdr3_nt: TGCGCCAGCAGCTTGGGACTAGCGGAGGACAATGAGCAGTTCTTC
cdr3_aa: CASSLGLAEDNEQFF

cdr3_length: 13
v_call: TRBV18
j_call: TRBJ1-4
clone_size: -
d_call: -
cdr3_nt: TGTGCCAGCTCACCGAGGCAGTCTGAAAAACTGTTTTTT
cdr3_aa: CASSPRQSEKLFF

cdr3_length: 14
v_call: TRBV7-8
j_call: TRBJ2-1
clone_size: -
d_call: -
cdr3_nt: TGTGCCAGCAGTTGGGACTTAAATTACAATGAGCAGTTCTTC
cdr3_aa: CASSWDLNYNEQFF

cdr3_length: 13
v_call: TRBV28
j_call: TRBJ1-2
clone_size: -
d_call: -
cdr3_nt: TGTGCCAGCAGAGACCAGGGAAGGGGTGGCTACACCTTC
cdr3_aa: CASRDQGRGGYTF

cdr3_length: 13
v_call: TRBV7-2
j_call: TRBJ2-7
clone_size: -
d_call: -
cdr3_nt: TGTGCCAGCAGCTTACTCCCGTCCTACGAGCAGTACTTC
cdr3_aa: CASSLLPSYEQYF

cdr3_length: 18
v_call: TRBV6-2/TRBV6-3
j_call: TRBJ1-4
clone_size: -
d_call: TRBD1
cdr3_nt: TGTGCCAGCAGTAAGGAAGGCCGGGACAGGGACTATAATGAAAAACTGTTTTTT
cdr3_aa: CASSKEGRDRDYNEKLFF

cdr3_length: 14
v_call: TRBV27
j_call: TRBJ2-7
clone_size: -
d_call: TRBD1
cdr3_nt: TGTGCCAGCAGTCCTCAGGACAGGCGATACGAGCAGTACTTC
cdr3_aa: CASSPQDRRYEQYF

cdr3_length: 15
v_call: TRBV4-2
j_call: TRBJ2-7
clone_size: -
d_call: -
cdr3_nt: TGTGCCAGCAGCCAAGAGTCGGTTACCGGGGGAGAGCAGTACTTC
cdr3_aa: CASSQESVTGGEQYF

cdr3_length: 15
v_call: TRBV24-1
j_call: TRBJ1-1
clone_size: -
d_call: TRBD1
cdr3_nt: TGTGCCACCAGACAGACAGGGGGCTCGAACACTGAAGCTTTCTTT
cdr3_aa: CATRQTGGSNTEAFF

cdr3_length: 14
v_call: TRBV15
j_call: TRBJ1-2
clone_size: -
d_call: TRBD1
cdr3_nt: TGTGCCACCAGCCCGGGACAGGACAACTATGGCTACACCTTC
cdr3_aa: CATSPGQDNYGYTF

cdr3_length: 15
v_call: TRBV25-1
j_call: TRBJ1-5
clone_size: -
d_call: TRBD1
cdr3_nt: TGTGCCAGCAGTGGAAAGACAGGGTGGGGGCAGCCCCAGCATTTT
cdr3_aa: CASSGKTGWGQPQHF

cdr3_length: 15
v_call: TRBV5-1
j_call: TRBJ1-5
clone_size: -
d_call: -
cdr3_nt: TGCGCCAGCAGCTTTTCCGGGGATAGCAATCAGCCCCAGCATTTT
cdr3_aa: CASSFSGDSNQPQHF

cdr3_length: 13
v_call: TRBV28
j_call: TRBJ2-1
clone_size: -
d_call: -
cdr3_nt: TGTGCCAGCAGTTTATGGGGCTCCACTGAGCAGTTCTTC
cdr3_aa: CASSLWGSTEQFF

cdr3_length: 12
v_call: TRBV3-1/TRBV3-2
j_call: TRBJ1-2
clone_size: once
d_call: -
cdr3_nt: TGTGCCAGCAGCCCCGGGGGCTATGGCTACACCTTC
cdr3_aa: CASSPGGYGYTF

cdr3_length: 14
v_call: TRBV6-5
j_call: TRBJ1-2
clone_size: once
d_call: TRBD1
cdr3_nt: TGTGCCAGCGGTACAGGGGGCGTTAGGGATGGCTACACCTTC
cdr3_aa: CASGTGGVRDGYTF

cdr3_length: 13
v_call: TRBV28
j_call: TRBJ1-2
clone_size: -
d_call: -
cdr3_nt: TGTGCCAGCAGTTTAAGACAGAACTATGGCTACACCTTC
cdr3_aa: CASSLRQNYGYTF

cdr3_length: 13
v_call: TRBV7-2
j_call: TRBJ1-5
clone_size: -
d_call: TRBD1
cdr3_nt: TGTGCCAGCAGCGACAGGGGAAGGCAGCCCCAGCATTTT
cdr3_aa: CASSDRGRQPQHF

cdr3_length: 13
v_call: TRBV2
j_call: TRBJ1-1
clone_size: -
d_call: -
cdr3_nt: TGTGCCAGCGGGGGACAACAGAACACTGAAGCTTTCTTT
cdr3_aa: CASGGQQNTEAFF

cdr3_length: 15
v_call: TRBV7-9
j_call: TRBJ2-3
clone_size: -
d_call: TRBD1
cdr3_nt: TGTGCCAGCAGCTCCGGGACAGGCCGCACAGATACGCAGTATTTT
cdr3_aa: CASSSGTGRTDTQYF

cdr3_length: 13
v_call: TRBV2
j_call: TRBJ1-1
clone_size: -
d_call: -
cdr3_nt: TGTGCCAGCAGGGAGGGGAGGAACACTGAAGCTTTCTTT
cdr3_aa: CASREGRNTEAFF

cdr3_length: 14
v_call: TRBV5-8
j_call: TRBJ1-2
clone_size: -
d_call: TRBD1
cdr3_nt: TGTGCCAGCAGCCGGGACAGGGGAGTCTCTGGCTACACCTTC
cdr3_aa: CASSRDRGVSGYTF

cdr3_length: 15
v_call: TRBV5-4
j_call: TRBJ2-2
clone_size: -
d_call: -
cdr3_nt: TGTGCCAGCAGCTCCTCGACAGCGAACACCGGGGAGCTGTTTTTT
cdr3_aa: CASSSSTANTGELFF

cdr3_length: 14
v_call: TRBV7-2
j_call: TRBJ2-7
clone_size: -
d_call: -
cdr3_nt: TGTGCCAGCAGTTGGAGGGGCGACTCCTACGAGCAGTACTTC
cdr3_aa: CASSWRGDSYEQYF

cdr3_length: 18
v_call: TRBV11-3
j_call: TRBJ1-2
clone_size: -
d_call: TRBD1
cdr3_nt: TGTGCCAGCAGCTTAGATTTACCGACAGGGCGGATAAACTATGGCTACACCTTC
cdr3_aa: CASSLDLPTGRINYGYTF

cdr3_length: 14
v_call: TRBV5-1
j_call: TRBJ2-5
clone_size: -
d_call: TRBD1
cdr3_nt: TGCGCCAGCAGCTTGGAGGGACAGAAAGAGACCCAGTACTTC
cdr3_aa: CASSLEGQKETQYF

cdr3_length: 14
v_call: TRBV5-1
j_call: TRBJ2-2
clone_size: -
d_call: -
cdr3_nt: TGCGCCAGCAGCTTTGGACAGAACACCGGGGAGCTGTTTTTT
cdr3_aa: CASSFGQNTGELFF

cdr3_length: 12
v_call: TRBV28
j_call: TRBJ1-5
clone_size: once
d_call: -
cdr3_nt: TGTGCCAGCAGCATAACAAACGAGCCCCAGCATTTT
cdr3_aa: CASSITNEPQHF

cdr3_length: 16
v_call: TRBV6-4
j_call: TRBJ1-2
clone_size: -
d_call: TRBD1
cdr3_nt: TGTGCCAGCAGTGACGCCCCGGGACAGGGTAGCGATGGCTACACCTTC
cdr3_aa: CASSDAPGQGSDGYTF

cdr3_length: 16
v_call: TRBV21-1
j_call: TRBJ2-7
clone_size: -
d_call: -
cdr3_nt: TGTGCCAGCAGCAAATTGGACAGGGGGCACTCCTACGAGCAGTACTTC
cdr3_aa: CASSKLDRGHSYEQYF

cdr3_length: 15
v_call: TRBV28
j_call: TRBJ2-3
clone_size: few
d_call: -
cdr3_nt: TGTGCCAGCAGACCTGTGGGCAGCTACACAGATACGCAGTATTTT
cdr3_aa: CASRPVGSYTDTQYF

cdr3_length: 15
v_call: TRBV11-3
j_call: TRBJ2-6
clone_size: -
d_call: TRBD1
cdr3_nt: TGTGCCAGCAGCTTGGGACAGTCTGGGGCCAACGTCCTGACTTTC
cdr3_aa: CASSLGQSGANVLTF

cdr3_length: 13
v_call: TRBV7-2
j_call: TRBJ1-2
clone_size: -
d_call: -
cdr3_nt: TGTGCCAGCAGCTCCCCGAAGCGCTTCGGCTACACCTTC
cdr3_aa: CASSSPKRFGYTF

cdr3_length: 15
v_call: TRBV6-4
j_call: TRBJ2-3
clone_size: -
d_call: -
cdr3_nt: TGTGCCAGCAGTGACTCATATGGGCAGCTAGATACGCAGTATTTT
cdr3_aa: CASSDSYGQLDTQYF

cdr3_length: 18
v_call: TRBV9
j_call: TRBJ2-7
clone_size: -
d_call: TRBD2
cdr3_nt: TGTGCCAGCAGCGTAGCGGGACTAGCGGGAGAGGAGGGCTACGAGCAGTACTTC
cdr3_aa: CASSVAGLAGEEGYEQYF

cdr3_length: 12
v_call: TRBV11-2
j_call: TRBJ1-2
clone_size: -
d_call: -
cdr3_nt: TGTGCCAGCAGCTTGGGGAGAGATGGCTACACCTTC
cdr3_aa: CASSLGRDGYTF

cdr3_length: 16
v_call: TRBV7-7
j_call: TRBJ2-5
clone_size: -
d_call: TRBD1
cdr3_nt: TGTGCCAGCAGCTTAGGTGGACAGGGGGCACAGGAGACCCAGTACTTC
cdr3_aa: CASSLGGQGAQETQYF

cdr3_length: 15
v_call: TRBV7-2
j_call: TRBJ1-1
clone_size: -
d_call: -
cdr3_nt: TGTGCCAGCAGCTTAGTCAAGGGGAAGGGCACTGAAGCTTTCTTT
cdr3_aa: CASSLVKGKGTEAFF

cdr3_length: 17
v_call: TRBV4-1
j_call: TRBJ2-7
clone_size: few
d_call: TRBD2
cdr3_nt: TGCGCCAGCAGCCACCTCAGACTAGCGGGAAGGGACTACGAGCAGTACTTC
cdr3_aa: CASSHLRLAGRDYEQYF

cdr3_length: 14
v_call: TRBV18
j_call: TRBJ1-1
clone_size: -
d_call: -
cdr3_nt: TGTGCCAGCTCATCGAGGGAGGGGAACACTGAAGCTTTCTTT
cdr3_aa: CASSSREGNTEAFF

cdr3_length: 14
v_call: TRBV6-1
j_call: TRBJ1-2
clone_size: -
d_call: TRBD1
cdr3_nt: TGTGCCAGCAGTCAGGGACAGGGGATGAGAGGCTACACCTTC
cdr3_aa: CASSQGQGMRGYTF

cdr3_length: 15
v_call: TRBV5-1
j_call: TRBJ2-6
clone_size: once
d_call: TRBD1
cdr3_nt: TGCGCCAGCAGCGTGACAGGGCCCGGGGCCAACGTCCTGACTTTC
cdr3_aa: CASSVTGPGANVLTF

cdr3_length: 14
v_call: TRBV5-1
j_call: TRBJ2-7
clone_size: -
d_call: TRBD1
cdr3_nt: TGCGCCAGCAGCTCCGAATCCGGGACAGGGTGGCAGTACTTC
cdr3_aa: CASSSESGTGWQYF